The 32 T cell receptor beta chains presented below share a single source sample, sequenced in a study of blood T cell repertoires in COVID-19. Only in-frame clones appear in the TCRdb table, and some are missing; sequencing was by immunoSEQ multiplex PCR. The sample has roughly 160,000 clones; around two thirds are singletons. Sequencing was carried out using peripheral blood. The receptors were gathered from an elderly woman with acute or convalescent COVID-19.

The CDR3 is CSGSLAGEGDEQFF. The CDR3 region has the DNA TGCAGCGGGAGTCTAGCGGGAGAAGGCGATGAGCAGTTCTTC. The chain uses TRBV29-1 and TRBJ2-1, with TRBD2 identical over 10 bases. The CDR3 length is 14 residues. CDR1 SQVTM and CDR2 ANQGSEA come from the germline V gene. Trimming took 7 bases from V and 8 from J; bases not matched to a gene: 11.

The chain combines TRBV6-2 or TRBV6-3 with TRBJ1-5; weak D call: TRBD1 (6 bases). Germline values: CDR1 MNHEY, CDR2 SVGEGT. The CDR3 is 19 residues long. The V gene lost 5 bases and the J gene lost 0 bases, with 23 bases spanning the gap. In nucleotides, the CDR3 is TGTGCCAGCAGTCACCCCCGGGACAAAAGGACTCTTAGCAATCAGCCCCAGCATTTT. Protein: CASSHPRDKRTLSNQPQHF.

V and J are TRBV4-2 and TRBJ2-7; the match to TRBD2 covers 12 bases. V lost 2 bases, J lost 3 bases, and 14 bases stayed unmatched. CDR1 and CDR2 from the germline V gene are LGHNA and YNFKEQ. The CDR3 sequence is 19 residues long. The CDR3 protein is CASSQRGSRLAGEDYEQYF. The CDR3, as DNA: TGTGCCAGCAGCCAAAGGGGCTCCAGACTAGCGGGAGAGGACTACGAGCAGTACTTC.

This chain joins TRBV5-8 and TRBJ2-5; D possibly corresponds to TRBD1 (6 bases). The CDR3 has 17 residues. Germline V gene data show CDR1 as SGHTS and CDR2 as YDEGEE. Trimming left V 0 bases short and J 5 bases short, with 20 bases between. The CDR3 loop is CASSLVISAGDRETQYF. DNA for the CDR3: TGTGCCAGCAGCTTGGTTATCTCGGCAGGGGACCGGGAGACCCAGTACTTC.

V usage is TRBV30 and J usage is TRBJ2-1; a weak D match, TRBD2 (6 bases). Looked up from germline, CDR1 is GTSNPN and CDR2 is SVGIG (reference sequence). This CDR3 has 14 amino acids. V shed 2 bases and J shed 8 bases, with 16 bases lying between them. The CDR3 sequence: CAWSRLGGVDEQFF. The CDR3 DNA sequence: TGTGCCTGGAGTAGGCTTGGAGGGGTGGATGAGCAGTTCTTC.

J is TRBJ2-5 and V is TRBV2, with 14 bases lining up with TRBD2. This CDR3 contains 15 residues. Germline V CDR1 and CDR2: SNHLY, FYNNEI. Unmatched junction bases numbered 5, after V lost 6 bases and J lost 5 bases. The DNA for the CDR3 is TGTGCCAGCAGCAAGGGACTAGCGGGAGTCGAGACCCAGTACTTC. Amino acids: CASSKGLAGVETQYF.

The chain has TRBV6-5 and TRBJ1-1; D is undetermined. CDR1 and CDR2 (germline): MNHEY, SVGAGI. This CDR3 spans 13 amino acids. Trimming stripped 8 bases from V and 7 bases from J, with 17 bases between. Here the CDR3 DNA reads TGTGCCAGCGACATCACGGGATCTGGTGAAGCTTTCTTT. It codes for CASDITGSGEAFF.

The chain carries TRBV11-3 and TRBJ2-1; TRBD2 matches 8 bases. The CDR3 is 14 residues long. Looked up from germline, CDR1 is SGHNT and CDR2 is YENEEA. V dropped 5 bases and J dropped 6; count of bases not matched to a gene: 6. The CDR3 DNA is TGTGCCAGCAGCCCGGGAGGGAGTGTCAATGAGCAGTTCTTC. This gives the protein CASSPGGSVNEQFF.

V and J are TRBV6-5 and TRBJ1-5, with a weak D call TRBD1 (6 bases). This CDR3 has 14 amino acids. Germline V gene data show CDR1 as MNHEY and CDR2 as SVGAGI. V lost 5 bases and J lost 6, with 14 bases in between. The CDR3 DNA reads TGTGCCAGCAGTACGTTACAGGGCACTCAGCCCCAGCATTTT. Translated, it gives CASSTLQGTQPQHF.

CDR3 in DNA: TGTGCCAGCAGCTTGTCTAGCGGTTCCTACGAGCAGTACTTC. It encodes CASSLSSGSYEQYF. This sequence joins TRBV11-2 and TRBJ2-7, with 7 nucleotides matching TRBD2. The CDR3 sequence is 14 residues long. V trimming: 3 bases; J trimming: 1 base; junction bases outside the gene matches: 3. From germline, CDR1 is SGHAT and CDR2 FQNNGV.

The gene calls are TRBV6-6 and TRBJ1-1; a weak D match, TRBD1 (6 bases). V lost 5 bases and J lost 0, with 13 bases in between. The CDR3 loop spans 15 amino acids. Germline values: CDR1 MNHNY, CDR2 SVGAGI (reference sequence). The CDR3 DNA sequence: TGTGCCAGCAGTCCGAGACAGGTCATGAACACTGAAGCTTTCTTT. This encodes CASSPRQVMNTEAFF.

The chain employs TRBV27 and TRBJ1-2, with D unresolved. CDR1 and CDR2 (germline): MNHEY, SMNVEV (reference sequence). This CDR3 is 17 amino acids long. V was cut by 6 bases and J by 4 bases, with 24 bases left in between. CDR3 DNA sequence: TGTGCCAGCAGCCCATCCAGAGGGCGGACGGAGAGCTATGGCTACACCTTC. Protein: CASSPSRGRTESYGYTF.

Comment on this clone: Other DNA variants within this sample encode the same CDR3. The gene calls are TRBV19 and TRBJ2-7; 10 positions match TRBD1. Germline values: CDR1 LNHDA, CDR2 SQIVND (reference sequence). V gave up 3 bases and J gave up 2 bases; unmatched junction bases: 4. The CDR3 spans 15 residues. CDR3 protein: CASSISGQGAYEQYF. CDR3 DNA: TGTGCCAGTAGTATCTCCGGACAGGGGGCCTACGAGCAGTACTTC.

V is TRBV5-3 and J is TRBJ1-5; the D gene is possibly TRBD1 (5 bases). TRBV5-3 belongs to the ORF category, with a function that is uncertain. Trimming took 6 bases from V and 3 from J, leaving 16 bases between them. The CDR3 is 15 residues long. The CDR3 DNA follows: TGTGCCAGAAAGGGGCACACTGAGACCAATCAGCCCCAGCATTTT. It translates to CARKGHTETNQPQHF.

The chain has TRBV5-8 and TRBJ2-1, with TRBD2 matching over 8 bases. Germline trimming cut 3 bases from V and 3 bases from J; bases unmatched to any gene: 8. This CDR3 comprises 16 residues. From germline, CDR1 is SGHTS and CDR2 YDEGEE. The CDR3 sequence: CASSSVLAVVYNEQFF. CDR3 coding DNA: TGTGCCAGCAGCTCGGTACTAGCGGTCGTCTACAATGAGCAGTTCTTC. The entire variable domain, with the rest obtained from reference TRBV5-8 and TRBJ2-1, is as follows: EAGVTQSPTHLIKTRGQQATLRCSPISGHTSVYWYQQALGLGLQFLLWYDEGEERNRGNFPPRFSGRQFPNYSSELNVNALELEDSALYLCASSSVLAVVYNEQFFGPGTRLTVL.

V and J are TRBV7-9 and TRBJ2-3, with 10 positions matching TRBD2. V was clipped by 5 bases and J by 5 bases; unmatched bases: 16. The CDR3 spans 18 residues. Per germline, CDR1 SEHNR and CDR2 FQNEAQ (reference sequence). This CDR3 is CASSRPAPSGSLVDTQYF. CDR3 bases: TGTGCCAGCAGCCGACCGGCCCCTAGCGGGAGTTTGGTAGATACGCAGTATTTT.

This clone was detected only a few times. V is TRBV12-3 or TRBV12-4 and J is TRBJ2-5; unclear D gene. V lost 7 bases and J lost 5, with 8 bases in between. CDR3 length equals 11 residues. CDR3 DNA sequence: TGTGCCAGCACCCGCAGGGAGACCCAGTACTTC. Protein product: CASTRRETQYF.

This chain joins TRBV4-1 and TRBJ2-7; D not certain. Germline V gene lookup returns CDR1 MGHRA and CDR2 YSYEKL. This CDR3 contains 13 residues. V was shortened by 0 bases and J by 0 bases, with 3 bases between the two germline ends. The CDR3 reads CASSQDFSYEQYF. CDR3 coding DNA: TGCGCCAGCAGCCAAGACTTCTCCTACGAGCAGTACTTC.

The chain links TRBV7-2 to TRBJ2-7, with TRBD1 identical over 9 bases. The CDR3 totals 14 residues. V shed 5 bases and J 6 bases; nucleotides not matched to a gene: 8. Germline V gives CDR1 SGHTA, CDR2 FQGNSA. The CDR3 sequence is CASSEGQGVSEQYF. The DNA for the CDR3 is TGTGCCAGCAGCGAGGGACAGGGCGTCTCCGAGCAGTACTTC.

This rearrangement joins TRBV6-5 to TRBJ2-7, with unresolved D. Trimming removed 3 bases from V and 1 base from J, with 7 bases in between. Germline CDR1 and CDR2: MNHEY and SVGAGI. The CDR3 length is 13 residues. The CDR3 DNA sequence: TGTGCCAGCAGTTATACCGGGTCCTACGAGCAGTACTTC. It is translated as CASSYTGSYEQYF.

The V and J genes are TRBV6-2 or TRBV6-3 and TRBJ1-5, with D possibly matching TRBD1 (5 bases). The CDR3 extends over 18 amino acids. The V end was cut by 2 bases, the J end by 5 bases, with 22 bases between. Germline V gives CDR1 MNHEY, CDR2 SVGEGT. The CDR3 DNA sequence: TGTGCCAGCAGTTACCGGCCTTCGGGGGGTTCGGGGCATCAGCCCCAGCATTTT. Protein: CASSYRPSGGSGHQPQHF.

This chain links TRBV9 with TRBJ2-4; no reliable D call. CDR1 is SGDLS and CDR2 is YYNGEE in the germline V gene. CDR3 length: 16 residues. V was shortened by 2 bases and J by 3 bases, with 15 bases between the two germline ends. The CDR3 region has the DNA TGTGCCAGCAGCGTCTTTTTTACGATCGGCAAAAACATTCAGTACTTC. As protein: CASSVFFTIGKNIQYF.

The CDR3 reads CASSLRTTGTDSYEQYF. DNA for the CDR3: TGTGCCAGCAGCCTTAGAACAACCGGGACAGACTCCTACGAGCAGTACTTC. V is TRBV4-2 and J is TRBJ2-7; TRBD1 matches 7 bases. V trimming: 4 bases; J trimming: 0 bases; junction bases outside the gene matches: 12. The CDR3 sequence is 17 residues long. Germline V gene sequence: CDR1 LGHNA, CDR2 YNFKEQ.

The rearrangement joins TRBV7-9 to TRBJ2-5, with D tentatively TRBD2 (5 bases). CDR1 SEHNR and CDR2 FQNEAQ come from the germline V gene (reference sequence). V lost 5 bases and J lost 5, with 12 bases in between. This CDR3 spans 13 amino acids. The CDR3 nucleotides are TGTGCCAGCAGCCGGGAAAGTTGGGAGACCCAGTACTTC. Amino acid sequence: CASSRESWETQYF.

This clone was detected once. This sequence joins TRBV7-8 and TRBJ1-2; no clear D gene. The ends were cut back, 5 bases at V and 4 bases at J, with 14 bases in the middle. The CDR3 is 14 residues long. Germline values: CDR1 SGHVS, CDR2 FQNEAQ. In nucleotides, the CDR3 is TGTGCCAGCAGCAACCGCTCCGCCGGCTATGGCTACACCTTC. This encodes CASSNRSAGYGYTF.

CDR3 amino acids: CASSRQGALSAEAFF. In DNA form, the CDR3 reads TGTGCCAGCTCGCGACAGGGGGCGTTATCTGCTGAAGCTTTCTTT. The chain uses TRBV18 and TRBJ1-1; 10 positions agree with TRBD1. V shed 6 bases, J shed 6 bases, and the junction held 10 bases outside the gene matches. This CDR3 is 15 amino acids long. The germline V gene has CDR1 KGHSH and CDR2 LQKENI. The full variable domain, with the rest looked up from reference TRBV18 and TRBJ1-1, is NAGVMQNPRHLVRRRGQEARLRCSPMKGHSHVYWYRQLPEEGLKFMVYLQKENIIDESGMPKERFSAEFPKEGPSILRIQQVVRGDSAAYFCASSRQGALSAEAFFGQGTRLTVV.

V gene TRBV24-1 combines with J gene TRBJ2-2; 7 bases are a match to TRBD2. Germline CDR1 and CDR2: KGHDR and SFDVKD. The junction had 17 bases not matched to a gene; V was cut back by 5 bases and J by 6 bases. The CDR3 has 18 amino acids. The chain's CDR3 is CATSVLGHLGTKSGELFF. As DNA, the CDR3 is TGTGCCACCAGTGTCCTCGGACATCTGGGGACTAAGTCCGGGGAGCTGTTTTTT.

V usage is TRBV5-4 and J usage is TRBJ2-5; 10 bases are a match to TRBD2. V lost 2 bases and J lost 3; bases outside the gene matches: 4. Germline V CDR1 and CDR2: SGHNT, YYREEE (reference sequence). There are 15 residues in the CDR3. CDR3 in DNA: TGTGCCAGCAGCTTCCCCGGGACTAGCGAAGAGACCCAGTACTTC. Protein: CASSFPGTSEETQYF. Looking up the rest from reference TRBV5-4 and TRBJ2-5 gives the full variable domain: ETGVTQSPTHLIKTRGQQVTLRCSSQSGHNTVSWYQQALGQGPQFIFQYYREEENGRGNFPPRFSGLQFPNYSSELNVNALELDDSALYLCASSFPGTSEETQYFGPGTRLLVL.

The gene calls are TRBV28 and TRBJ2-7; TRBD2 is a possible D gene (5 bases). V was shortened by 3 bases and J by 2 bases, with 11 bases between the two germline ends. The CDR3 runs 14 residues. Per germline, CDR1 MDHEN and CDR2 SYDVKM. CDR3 coding DNA: TGTGCCAGCAGTTTGTACCACGGGACCTACGAGCAGTACTTC. Amino acids: CASSLYHGTYEQYF.

The V call is TRBV4-1, the J call TRBJ1-5; D might be TRBD1 (6 bases). With 0 bases removed from V and 5 bases from J, the gap between germline ends came to 14 bases. Germline V gene sequence: CDR1 MGHRA, CDR2 YSYEKL. CDR3 length: 16 residues. The CDR3 nucleotides are TGCGCCAGCAGCCAAGAAGCAGCAGGGGTGCATCAGCCCCAGCATTTT. As protein: CASSQEAAGVHQPQHF.

The chain has TRBV21-1 and TRBJ1-6; the table's D call, TRBD1, was not checked against the DNA. TRBV21-1 is listed as a pseudogene. This CDR3 comprises 16 residues. CDR3 sequence (DNA): TGTGCCCGACGACCCAACAGGGCGCCCTATAATTCACCCCTCCACTTT. Encoded protein: CARRPNRAPYNSPLHF.

The gene calls are TRBV24-1 and TRBJ2-2; D is unclear. This CDR3 contains 15 residues. Deletions cut 10 bases from V and 0 bases from J, with 14 bases between. Germline CDR1 KGHDR, CDR2 SFDVKD. In nucleotides, the CDR3 is TGTGCCACTCGCGCCGGGTACGCGAACACCGGGGAGCTGTTTTTT. This sequence encodes CATRAGYANTGELFF.